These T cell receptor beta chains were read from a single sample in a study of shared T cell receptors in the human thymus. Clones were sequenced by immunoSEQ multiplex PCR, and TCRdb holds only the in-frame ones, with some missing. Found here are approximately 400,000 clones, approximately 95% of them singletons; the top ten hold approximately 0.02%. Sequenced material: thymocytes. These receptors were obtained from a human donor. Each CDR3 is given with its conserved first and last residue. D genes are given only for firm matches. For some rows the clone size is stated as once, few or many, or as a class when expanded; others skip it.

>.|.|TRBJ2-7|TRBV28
TGTGCCAGCACCGACCCCAGGGTTAAGCAGTACTTC
CASTDPRVKQYF
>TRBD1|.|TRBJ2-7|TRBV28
TGTGCCAGCAGTTTCCTGGGACAGGCTTCCTACGAGCAGTACTTC
CASSFLGQASYEQYF
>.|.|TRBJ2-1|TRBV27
TGTGCCAGCAGTTCCCCCTTCGAGCAGTTCTTC
CASSSPFEQFF
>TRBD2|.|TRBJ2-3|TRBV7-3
TGTGCCAGCAGCTCCACTCTAGCGGGAGGTAGCACAGATACGCAGTATTTT
CASSSTLAGGSTDTQYF
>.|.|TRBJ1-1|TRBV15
TGTGCCACCAGCAGAGATCCTGGGATGCGGACTGAAGCTTTCTTT
CATSRDPGMRTEAFF
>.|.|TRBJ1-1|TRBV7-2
TGTGCCAGCAGTCGAGAGGGGTGCACTGAAGCTTTCTTT
CASSREGCTEAFF
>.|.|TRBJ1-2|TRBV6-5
TGTGCCAGCAGTTACTCGGCAGGGATTAATGGCTACACCTTC
CASSYSAGINGYTF
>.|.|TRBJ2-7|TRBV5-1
TGCGCCAGCGGTCCCTGGGAAGCTTACGAGCAGTACTTC
CASGPWEAYEQYF
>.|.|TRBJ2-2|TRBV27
TGTGCCAGCAGCCCGAACACCGGGGAGCTGTTTTTT
CASSPNTGELFF
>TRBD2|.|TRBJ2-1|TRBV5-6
TGTGCCAGCAGCCTAGCCGACCGGGGCCCTAGCGGGAGGGGTAATGAGCAGTTCTTC
CASSLADRGPSGRGNEQFF
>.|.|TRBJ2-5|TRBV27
TGTGCCAGCAGCCACCGGGGGAGGTTGAAGACCCAGTACTTC
CASSHRGRLKTQYF
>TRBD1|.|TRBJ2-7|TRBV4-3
TGCGCCAGCAGCCAGAGGACAGGGTCCTACGAGCAGTACTTC
CASSQRTGSYEQYF
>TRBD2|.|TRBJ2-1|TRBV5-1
TGCGCCAGCAGCTTGGGAGGCGGGAGGTTCATACCGCAGTTCTTC
CASSLGGGRFIPQFF
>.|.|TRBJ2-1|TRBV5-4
TGTGCCAGCAGCTTGGGGGCTCCGGGCCTCTCCTACAATGAGCAGTTCTTC
CASSLGAPGLSYNEQFF
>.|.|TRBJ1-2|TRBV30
TGTGCTGCAAGGGAGGCCCCCGCTAACTATGGCTACACCTTC
CAAREAPANYGYTF
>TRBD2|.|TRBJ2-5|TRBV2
TGTGCCAGCAGTGAAGCTTCCTCCCCTAGCGGGAGGGGATTGGAGACCCAGTACTTC
CASSEASSPSGRGLETQYF
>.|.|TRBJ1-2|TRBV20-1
TGCAGTGTTTCTGGCGGCTACACCTTC
CSVSGGYTF
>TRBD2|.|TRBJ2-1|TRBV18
TGTGCCAGCTCACCGGGCACTAGCGGGAGGTTCGTTGGGCAGTTCTTC
CASSPGTSGRFVGQFF
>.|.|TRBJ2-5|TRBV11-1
TGTGCCAGCGGCAGGGACCCAGAGACCCAGTACTTC
CASGRDPETQYF
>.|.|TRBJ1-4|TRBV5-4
TGTGCCAGCAGCCTGCAGAGGGGGGGGATAACGACTAATGAAAAACTGTTTTTT
CASSLQRGGITTNEKLFF
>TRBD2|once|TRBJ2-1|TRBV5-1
TGCGCCAGCACCCGGGGGACTAGCGGAACCTCCTACAATGAGCAGTTCTTC
CASTRGTSGTSYNEQFF
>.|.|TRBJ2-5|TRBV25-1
TGTGCCAGCAGTGCCCTCGGGGGCGAGGAGACCCAGTACTTC
CASSALGGEETQYF
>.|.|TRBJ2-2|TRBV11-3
TGTGCCAGCAGCTTAGATAACAGTAACACCGGGGAGCTGTTTTTT
CASSLDNSNTGELFF
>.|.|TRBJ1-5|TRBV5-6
TGTGCCAGCAGCTTGGCAATGGGGCGTGAGCCCCAGCATTTT
CASSLAMGREPQHF
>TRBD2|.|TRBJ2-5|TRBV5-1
TGCGCCAGCAGCTTGGCAGGGCGGGGGAGCCAAGAGACCCAGTACTTC
CASSLAGRGSQETQYF
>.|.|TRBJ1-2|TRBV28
TGTGCCAGCAGTTTATCCCTTGCGGGACCCTATGGCTACACCTTC
CASSLSLAGPYGYTF
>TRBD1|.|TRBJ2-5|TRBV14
TGTGCCAGCAGCCAAGATTTTACGAGTAGGGGGCTGGAGACCCAGTACTTC
CASSQDFTSRGLETQYF
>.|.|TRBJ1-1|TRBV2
TGTGCCAGCAGTGAGCGGCGGGACACTGAAGCTTTCTTT
CASSERRDTEAFF
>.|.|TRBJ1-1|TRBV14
TGTGCCAGCAGCTCGAATTGGACACCGTCAGTGAACACTGAAGCTTTCTTT
CASSSNWTPSVNTEAFF
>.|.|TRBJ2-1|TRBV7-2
TGTATGAGCGCGGCTAGCTCCTACAATGAGCAGTTCTTC
CMSAASSYNEQFF
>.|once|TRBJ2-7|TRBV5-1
TGCGCCAGCAGCTTGCAGTCGGACGGAAACTACGAGCAGTACTTC
CASSLQSDGNYEQYF
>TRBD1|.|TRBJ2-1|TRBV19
TGTGCCAGTAGTGCCGAGGGACAGGGGGCGTTTGGTGGGTCCTACAATGAGCAGTTCTTC
CASSAEGQGAFGGSYNEQFF
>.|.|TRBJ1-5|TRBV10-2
TGCGCCAGCAGTGACCTGGGGGGGGGCAATCAGCCCCAGCATTTT
CASSDLGGGNQPQHF
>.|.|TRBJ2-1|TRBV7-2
TGTGCCAGCAGCTCGCCCCGCCGGGCTGAGCAGTTCTTC
CASSSPRRAEQFF
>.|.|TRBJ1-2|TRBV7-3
TGTGCCAGCAGCTTAAACGGACAGGGCTACACCTTC
CASSLNGQGYTF
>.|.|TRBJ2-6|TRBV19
TGTGCCAGTTCCGGGGGCCGCGCCAGACTTTCTGGGGCCAACGTCCTGACTTTC
CASSGGRARLSGANVLTF
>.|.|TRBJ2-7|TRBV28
TGTGCCAGCAGGGGGGCGGTAAGCTCCTACGAGCAGTACTTC
CASRGAVSSYEQYF
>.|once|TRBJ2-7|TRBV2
TGTGCCAGCCTCTTGGGACAAAGAACCTACGAGCAGTACTTC
CASLLGQRTYEQYF
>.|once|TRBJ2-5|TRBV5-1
TGCGCCAGCAGAACCCAGGGGACACCCGGCCGAAAGCGGGCCTCCGTAGAGACCCAGTACTTC
CASRTQGTPGRKRASVETQYF
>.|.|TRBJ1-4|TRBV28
TGTGCCAGCAGGGGAACCGGACCAACTAATGAAAAACTGTTTTTT
CASRGTGPTNEKLFF
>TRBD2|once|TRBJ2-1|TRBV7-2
TGTGCCAGCAGCTTAGAGGAGGAGCGGGACTTCTACAATGAGCAGTTCTTC
CASSLEEERDFYNEQFF
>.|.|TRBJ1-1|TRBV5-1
TGCGCCAGCAGCCCCGGGGACACTGAAGCTTTCTTT
CASSPGDTEAFF
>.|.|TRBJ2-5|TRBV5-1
TGCGCCAGCAGCTTGGTACGGGGGACAGAAGAGACCCAGTACTTC
CASSLVRGTEETQYF
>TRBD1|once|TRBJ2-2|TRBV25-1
TGTGCCAGCAGTGATTTGACGGGACAGGGCACCTCTAGCGGGGAGCTGTTTTTT
CASSDLTGQGTSSGELFF
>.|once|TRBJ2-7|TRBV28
TGTGCCAGCAGGCCGTCCCATTCCTACGAGCAGTACTTC
CASRPSHSYEQYF
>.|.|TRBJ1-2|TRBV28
TGTGCCAGCAGTTTGAGGTATGGCTACACCTTC
CASSLRYGYTF
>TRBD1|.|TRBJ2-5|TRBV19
TGTGCCAGTATAGGGACAGGGGGGTTCGAGACCCAGTACTTC
CASIGTGGFETQYF
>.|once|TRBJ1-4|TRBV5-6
TGTGCCAGCAGCTTAGGGCAGATAGCAACTAATGAAAAACTGTTTTTT
CASSLGQIATNEKLFF
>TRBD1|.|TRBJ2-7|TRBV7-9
TGTGCCAGCAGCCCACAACAGGGGCGCTACGAGCAGTACTTC
CASSPQQGRYEQYF
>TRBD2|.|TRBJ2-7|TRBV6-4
TGTGCCAGCAGCCCCCTAGCGGGAGGTGACGAGCAGTACTTC
CASSPLAGGDEQYF
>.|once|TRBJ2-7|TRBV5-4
TGTGCCAGCAGCTTGGGGACAGCCCGATCCTACGAGCAGTACTTC
CASSLGTARSYEQYF
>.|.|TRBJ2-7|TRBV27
TGTGCCAGCAGTGCCCCGGGGGCGGGAAGGACCTACGAGCAGTACTTC
CASSAPGAGRTYEQYF
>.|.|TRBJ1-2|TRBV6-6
TGTGCCAGCAGTTACGCAAGAAACTATGGCTACACCTTC
CASSYARNYGYTF
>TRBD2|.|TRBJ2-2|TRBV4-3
TGCGCCAGCAGCCAAGAAAGTAGGGCTAGCGGGAGGGCCGGTCACACCGGGGAGCTGTTTTTT
CASSQESRASGRAGHTGELFF
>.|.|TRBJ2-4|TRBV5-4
TGTGCCAGCAGCTTAAATGGGCAGTTGGTTTCTCATAACATTCAGTACTTC
CASSLNGQLVSHNIQYF
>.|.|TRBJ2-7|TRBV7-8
TGTGCCAGCAGCTTAGTTCCGGCCGGTGGGCAGTACTTC
CASSLVPAGGQYF
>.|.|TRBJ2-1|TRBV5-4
TGTGCCAGCAGCTTGGGGGATGGGCGCCAAGTCCCCTACAATGAGCAGTTCTTC
CASSLGDGRQVPYNEQFF
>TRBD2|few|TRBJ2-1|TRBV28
TGTGCCAGCAGTAGCGGGAGGGCCGACAATGAGCAGTTCTTC
CASSSGRADNEQFF
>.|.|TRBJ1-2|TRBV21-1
TGTGCCAGCAGCATCCTCGACAGGGCTCGTGGCTACACCTTC
CASSILDRARGYTF